This T cell receptor (beta chain) was found in a study of cytomegalovirus exposure and HLA in healthy donors. In regard to this clone: The target antigen is unknown.

The CDR3 length is 17 residues. Germline assignment: CDR1 SNHLY and CDR2 FYNNEI. Trimming took 4 bases from V and 0 from J, leaving 16 bases between them. Points from the study as a whole: Overall, approximately 150 TCR beta chains were annotated as cytomegalovirus-associated. By a later analysis, the bulk of CMV-associated TCR beta chains appeared HLA-restricted. The classifier reportedly diagnosed cytomegalovirus status with high specificity and sensitivity.

PCR involved 60 Vbeta and 13 Jbeta primers. TCRdb keeps only in-frame clones here, not all; method: immunoSEQ multiplex PCR. The profile covers 200,000 to 250,000 clones, with around 80% appearing a single time and approximately 0.62% taken by the ten largest. Sequencing was carried out using PBMCs. The chain couples TRBV2 to TRBJ1-3, with D possibly TRBD1 on 6 matching bases. The TCR was taken from a middle-aged woman in good health and CMV-seronegative. CDR3 in amino acids: CASSVYPGVSSGNTIYF. CDR3 DNA sequence: TGTGCCAGCAGTGTTTATCCAGGGGTTAGCTCTGGAAACACCATATATTTT.